This T cell receptor beta chain was identified in a study of blood T cell repertoires in COVID-19. The CDR3 consists of 14 residues. From germline, CDR1 is LNHDA and CDR2 SQIVND (reference sequence). J was trimmed by 8 bases and V by 5 bases; bases with no gene match: 7. A word on this clone: Other nucleotide sequences in the sample specify the same CDR3.

In the authors' methods: It was from reference gene primer amplification that nucleated cell counts were estimated. The table came from immunoSEQ multiplex PCR; TCRdb's copy has only in-frame clones and leaves some out. That table is the source of V, J and clone size, and D and trimming were worked out from the DNA. The sample shows several thousand clones, about 86% of them seen only once. This clonotype was obtained from a human donor in a cohort sampled during active COVID-19. The J gene is TRBJ1-2, the V gene TRBV19; 11 nucleotides agree with TRBD1. Source material: peripheral blood. This chain's CDR3 is CASSPGQGAGGYTF. CDR3 DNA sequence: TGTGCCAGTAGTCCCGGACAGGGGGCTGGAGGCTACACCTTC.